The 26 T cell receptor beta chains listed next were all sequenced from one sample in a study of blood T cell repertoires in COVID-19. Clones were read by immunoSEQ multiplex PCR, and TCRdb kept only the in-frame ones, dropping some. The table has 250,000 or so clones, 84% seen once; the top ten hold 1.5% to 1.7%. The material sequenced was peripheral blood. Every receptor here comes from a woman aged 40-49 years who had recovered from COVID-19.

This chain connects TRBV30 to TRBJ2-6; possible D gene TRBD1, 6 bases. The germline V and J ends were trimmed by 7 bases and 2 bases, with 9 bases remaining between them. Germline V gives CDR1 GTSNPN, CDR2 SVGIG (reference sequence). The CDR3 consists of 13 residues. In nucleotides, the CDR3 is TGTGCCTTCACAGGGACTGGGGCCAACGTCCTGACTTTC. Residues: CAFTGTGANVLTF.

The gene calls are TRBV5-1 and TRBJ1-4; 9 nucleotides agree with TRBD1. Germline lookup yields CDR1 SGHRS and CDR2 YFSETQ. This CDR3 is built from 17 residues. The V gene end was trimmed by 0 bases and the J gene end by 4 bases; junction bases not matched to a gene: 7. CDR3 residues: CASSLGGQGGSNEKLFF. The CDR3 DNA sequence: TGCGCCAGCAGCTTGGGGGGACAGGGCGGGAGTAATGAAAAACTGTTTTTT.

The chain is built from TRBV25-1 and TRBJ1-5; D unclear. V was shortened by 1 base and J by 9 bases, with 7 bases between the two germline ends. The CDR3 spans 12 residues. Germline V gives CDR1 MGHDK, CDR2 SYGVNS. CDR3 sequence: CASSEWLGPQHF. The DNA for the CDR3 is TGTGCCAGCAGTGAATGGCTTGGGCCCCAGCATTTT.

This sequence joins TRBV5-4 and TRBJ1-4; a possible D gene is TRBD1 (5 bases). Per the germline V gene, CDR1 is SGHNT and CDR2 is YYREEE (reference sequence). This CDR3 contains 16 residues. Trimming removed 1 base from V and 8 bases from J, with 18 bases in between. The CDR3 is CASSLRGIRGGEKLFF. CDR3 DNA: TGTGCCAGCAGCTTGAGGGGAATACGGGGAGGCGAAAAACTGTTTTTT.

V gene TRBV5-1 combines with J gene TRBJ2-1, with TRBD1 identical over 8 bases. Trimming removed 4 bases from V and 4 bases from J; junction bases left unmatched: 7. Germline V gene sequence: CDR1 SGHRS, CDR2 YFSETQ. CDR3 length: 15 residues. CDR3 bases: TGCGCCAGCAGCAGGGCAGGGGGCCGTTACAATGAGCAGTTCTTC. Translation gives CASSRAGGRYNEQFF.

V gene TRBV7-2 combines with J gene TRBJ1-3; the D gene is possibly TRBD1 (5 bases). The CDR3 has 16 residues. Trimming took 5 bases from V and 0 from J, leaving 14 bases between them. The germline V gene encodes CDR1 SGHTA and CDR2 FQGNSA. CDR3 nucleotides: TGTGCCAGCAGCGGACACCCTCCCAGCTCTGGAAACACCATATATTTT. It encodes CASSGHPPSSGNTIYF.

This chain links TRBV15 with TRBJ1-2, with 8 bases lining up with TRBD1. Germline values: CDR1 LNHNV, CDR2 YYDKDF (reference sequence). V lost 3 bases, J lost 8 bases, and 2 bases stayed unmatched. The CDR3 contains 12 residues. The CDR3 sequence is CATSRAGGGYTF. CDR3 DNA: TGTGCCACCAGCAGGGCAGGGGGCGGCTACACCTTC.

This chain's CDR3 is CASREQGRGTEAFF. CDR3 coding DNA: TGCGCCAGCAGAGAACAGGGGCGGGGTACTGAAGCTTTCTTT. V is TRBV10-2 and J is TRBJ1-1; 7 bases are a match to TRBD1. V was pared by 6 bases and J by 5 bases, with 9 bases of the junction left unmatched. CDR1 is WSHSY and CDR2 is SAAADI in the germline V gene. The CDR3 runs to 14 residues.

The J gene is TRBJ2-3, the V gene TRBV11-2; TRBD2 matches at 13 bases. The junction had 7 bases not matched to a gene; V was cut back by 5 bases and J by 2 bases. Per the germline V gene, CDR1 is SGHAT and CDR2 is FQNNGV. This CDR3 has 17 residues. CDR3 sequence (DNA): TGTGCCAGCAGCCCTCCTGGACTAGCGGGGGTCACAGATACGCAGTATTTT. It is translated as CASSPPGLAGVTDTQYF.

The rearrangement links TRBV7-9 to TRBJ1-4, with no clear D. Germline lookup yields CDR1 SEHNR and CDR2 FQNEAQ (reference sequence). This CDR3 is 15 amino acids long. V was clipped by 0 bases and J by 5 bases, with 10 bases between them. The CDR3 spells CASSLAFLANEKLFF. For the CDR3, the DNA is TGTGCCAGCAGCTTAGCGTTTCTGGCCAATGAAAAACTGTTTTTT.

The J gene is TRBJ2-6, the V gene TRBV27; 7 bases line up with TRBD1. Per the germline V gene, CDR1 is MNHEY and CDR2 is SMNVEV (reference sequence). V was pared by 6 bases and J by 0 bases, with 11 bases of the junction left unmatched. The CDR3 is 18 residues long. CDR3 nucleotide sequence: TGTGCCAGCAGGACGTTAGAGACAGGGACCTCTGGGGCCAACGTCCTGACTTTC. This codes for CASRTLETGTSGANVLTF. Full variable domain (missing parts from reference TRBV27 and TRBJ2-6): EAQVTQNPRYLITVTGKKLTVTCSQNMNHEYMSWYRQDPGLGLRQIYYSMNVEVTDKGDVPEGYKVSRKEKRNFPLILESPSPNQTSLYFCASRTLETGTSGANVLTFGAGSRLTVL.

The V and J genes are TRBV5-5 and TRBJ2-2; perhaps TRBD1 as D (6 bases). V was shortened by 3 bases and J by 5 bases, with 14 bases between the two germline ends. The CDR3 covers 15 residues. The germline CDR1 and CDR2 sequences are SGHKS and YYEKEE (reference sequence). Here the CDR3 DNA reads TGTGCCAGCAGCTCTCCCGGACAGAGAACCGGGGAGCTGTTTTTT. It specifies CASSSPGQRTGELFF.

The chain couples TRBV5-6 to TRBJ2-5, with a possible D match to TRBD2 (6 bases). The ends were cut back, 4 bases at V and 4 bases at J, with 11 bases in the middle. This CDR3 has 13 amino acids. Germline CDR1 and CDR2: SGHDT and YYEEEE. The CDR3 nucleotides are TGTGCCAGCAGCCTGACTAGAAGAGAGACCCAGTACTTC. Its protein is CASSLTRRETQYF.

The CDR3, as DNA: TGTGCCAGCAGGGGGGACACGATGGTGGAAAAACTGTTTTTT. Translation gives CASRGDTMVEKLFF. The V call is TRBV28, the J call TRBJ1-4, with D maybe TRBD1 (6 bases). Trimming left V 6 bases short and J 8 bases short, with 16 bases between. Germline V gives CDR1 MDHEN, CDR2 SYDVKM. CDR3 length equals 14 residues.

The genes are TRBV3-1 (or the pseudogene TRBV3-2) and TRBJ2-3; no firm D call. The ends were cut back, 4 bases at V and 0 bases at J, with 14 bases in the middle. The CDR3 loop spans 16 amino acids. Germline lookup yields CDR1 LGHDT and CDR2 YNNKEL (reference sequence). The CDR3 loop reads CASSPVATISTDTQYF. CDR3 bases: TGTGCCAGCAGCCCCGTAGCCACTATCAGCACAGATACGCAGTATTTT.

A single count supports this clone. This chain links TRBV7-7 with TRBJ2-5, with TRBD2 matching 8 bases. The CDR3 runs to 14 residues. Trimming at V came to 5 bases and at J to 0 bases, leaving 2 bases not matched to a gene. Germline CDR1 reads SSHAT; CDR2 reads FNYEAQ (reference sequence). The CDR3 DNA sequence: TGTGCCAGCAGCCCTAGCGGGTACCAAGAGACCCAGTACTTC. It specifies CASSPSGYQETQYF.

V is TRBV7-9 and J is TRBJ1-4, with 7 bases identical to TRBD1. This CDR3 has 15 residues. V dropped 4 bases and J dropped 8; count of bases not matched to a gene: 10. Looked up from germline, CDR1 is SEHNR and CDR2 is FQNEAQ (reference sequence). The CDR3 sequence is CASSSYRGSREKLFF. In DNA, the CDR3 is TGTGCCAGCAGCTCCTACAGGGGCTCTAGGGAAAAACTGTTTTTT. Filled out from reference TRBV7-9 and TRBJ1-4, the complete variable domain reads DTGVSQNPRHKITKRGQNVTFRCDPISEHNRLYWYRQTLGQGPEFLTYFQNEAQLEKSRLLSDRFSAERPKGSFSTLEIQRTEQGDSAMYLCASSSYRGSREKLFFGSGTQLSVL.

The chain employs TRBV2 and TRBJ1-6; TRBD1 matches 7 bases. This CDR3 has 16 amino acids. Germline V gene lookup returns CDR1 SNHLY and CDR2 FYNNEI. The V segment lost 2 bases and the J segment 7 bases; nucleotides outside the gene matches: 8. CDR3 residues: CASSEPTGRKNSPLHF. CDR3 nucleotides: TGTGCCAGCAGTGAACCGACAGGGCGTAAGAATTCACCCCTCCACTTT. Based on the CDR3 plus reference TRBV2 and TRBJ1-6, the full variable domain is EPEVTQTPSHQVTQMGQEVILRCVPISNHLYFYWYRQILGQKVEFLVSFYNNEISEKSEIFDDQFSVERPDGSNFTLKIRSTKLEDSAMYFCASSEPTGRKNSPLHFGNGTRLTVT.

V gene TRBV29-1 combines with J gene TRBJ1-1; D is unresolved. The germline CDR1 and CDR2 sequences are SQVTM and ANQGSEA. V lost 5 bases to trimming and J lost 1 base, with 11 bases between them. The length of the CDR3 is 13 residues. CDR3 sequence: CSVFGQSNTEAFF. The DNA of the CDR3 is TGCAGCGTTTTCGGTCAATCGAACACTGAAGCTTTCTTT.

The DNA for the CDR3 is TGTGCCAGCAGTTGGGCTCAGAACACTGAAGCTTTCTTT. This translates into CASSWAQNTEAFF. This chain links TRBV11-3 with TRBJ1-1; no clear D. The CDR3 has 13 amino acids. Trimming took off 6 bases at V and 1 base at J, with 9 bases between the two ends. Per the germline V gene, CDR1 is SGHNT and CDR2 is YENEEA.

V gene TRBV11-2 combines with J gene TRBJ2-7; D is uncertain. Germline loops: CDR1 SGHAT, CDR2 FQNNGV. The ends were cut back, 0 bases at V and 3 bases at J, with 12 bases in the middle. The CDR3 is 15 amino acids. CDR3 loop: CASSLDTGFGYEQYF. The DNA for the CDR3 is TGTGCCAGCAGCTTAGATACCGGGTTTGGCTACGAGCAGTACTTC. The full variable domain, its missing parts supplied by reference TRBV11-2 and TRBJ2-7, is EAGVAQSPRYKIIEKRQSVAFWCNPISGHATLYWYQQILGQGPKLLIQFQNNGVVDDSQLPKDRFSAERLKGVDSTLKIQPAKLEDSAVYLCASSLDTGFGYEQYFGPGTRLTVT.

This clone was recorded once. The gene calls are TRBV28 and TRBJ1-5, with 12 bases fitting TRBD1. Germline loops: CDR1 MDHEN, CDR2 SYDVKM. This CDR3 region has 16 residues. V lost 2 bases to trimming and J lost 5 bases; unmatched junction nucleotides: 4. CDR3 DNA: TGTGCCAGCAGTTTAAGGGACAGGGGGCGAGATCAGCCCCAGCATTTT. Translation gives CASSLRDRGRDQPQHF.

The chain uses TRBV3-1 (or the pseudogene TRBV3-2) and TRBJ2-7; D call uncertain. With 4 bases removed from V and 3 bases from J, the gap between germline ends came to 7 bases. CDR1 is LGHDT, CDR2 YNNKEL, per germline (reference sequence). CDR3 length: 12 residues. DNA for the CDR3: TGTGCCAGCAGCCTCGGGTACTACGAGCAGTACTTC. It is translated as CASSLGYYEQYF.

The chain employs TRBV28 and TRBJ1-4; 7 positions agree with TRBD1. The J segment lost 3 bases and the V segment lost 6 bases, leaving 7 bases of the junction unmatched. The germline CDR1 and CDR2 sequences are MDHEN and SYDVKM. The CDR3 loop spans 15 amino acids. DNA for the CDR3: TGTGCCAGCAGGATAGGGGGCCTGGCTAATGAAAAACTGTTTTTT. Protein: CASRIGGLANEKLFF.

V usage is TRBV11-3 and J usage is TRBJ2-5, with 11 bases matching TRBD1. From germline, CDR1 is SGHNT and CDR2 YENEEA. With 4 bases clipped from V and 5 bases from J, the junction kept 6 bases outside the gene matches. There are 15 residues in the CDR3. The DNA for the CDR3 is TGTGCCAGCAGCTCCCGGGACAGGGGGAAGGAGACCCAGTACTTC. It translates to CASSSRDRGKETQYF.

The genes are TRBV28 and TRBJ1-6; weak D call: TRBD1 (5 bases). V was pared by 4 bases and J by 6 bases, with 10 bases between. The CDR3 spans 14 residues. CDR1 and CDR2 (germline): MDHEN, SYDVKM. CDR3 residues: CASSWGGRNSPLHF. CDR3 DNA sequence: TGTGCCAGCAGTTGGGGGGGTCGTAATTCACCCCTCCACTTT. The complete variable domain, with remaining parts taken from reference TRBV28 and TRBJ1-6, reads DVKVTQSSRYLVKRTGEKVFLECVQDMDHENMFWYRQDPGLGLRLIYFSYDVKMKEKGDIPEGYSVSREKKERFSLILESASTNQTSMYLCASSWGGRNSPLHFGNGTRLTVT.